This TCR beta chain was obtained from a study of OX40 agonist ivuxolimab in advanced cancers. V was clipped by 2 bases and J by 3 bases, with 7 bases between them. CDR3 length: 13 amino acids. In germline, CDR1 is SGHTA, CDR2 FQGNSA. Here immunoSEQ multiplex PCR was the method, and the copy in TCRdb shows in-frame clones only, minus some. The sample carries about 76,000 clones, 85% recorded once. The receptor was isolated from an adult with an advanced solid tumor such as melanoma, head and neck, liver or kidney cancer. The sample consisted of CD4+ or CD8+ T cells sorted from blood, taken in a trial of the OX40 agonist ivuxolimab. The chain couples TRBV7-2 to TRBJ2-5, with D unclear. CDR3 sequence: CASSLLGKETQYF. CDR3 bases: TGTGCCAGCAGCTTACTAGGGAAAGAGACCCAGTACTTC.